This is a list of T cell receptor beta chains from one sample in a study of T cells after yellow fever vaccination. TCRdb re-called the 5' RACE reads with MiXCR, one entry per CDR3 protein. The sample lists about 360,000 distinct CDR3 sequences, under 7.5% occurring once. The material was PBMCs, obtained 5 days after the yellow fever booster vaccination. All receptors come from a man under 40 who received the YFV17D yellow fever vaccine. Both conserved end residues are part of each CDR3. D genes are given only for firm matches. For some rows the clone size is stated as once, few or many, or as a class when expanded; others skip it.

D gene,V gene,clone size,CDR3 protein
-,TRBV13,few,CASSSAAGNEQFF
-,TRBV5-1,few,CASSSAGRGTTNEKLFF
-,TRBV7-8,many,CASSRSYSNQPQHF
TRBD2,TRBV2,-,CASSTFSSGRVSYEQYF
TRBD1,TRBV18,-,CASSPPGQGLYEQYF
-,TRBV4-2,few,CASSQDSGGTNYGYTF
TRBD2,TRBV7-2,-,CASSLARGLALSSYEQYF
TRBD1,TRBV12-3/TRBV12-4,-,CASGGQGTYEQYF
TRBD1,TRBV29-1,few,CSVTGTGGLGNYGYTF
-,TRBV7-8,many,CASSLAEPQYF
-,TRBV10-3,many,CAIRKDSDQETQYF
TRBD2,TRBV4-3,many,CASSGVLTGGRELFF
-,TRBV20-1,few,CSDLPRGSWGYTF
TRBD2,TRBV11-2,-,CASSPGTSGRLTPTDTQYF
-,TRBV6-5,few,CARGTLRFF
-,TRBV18,many,CASSPIRESNEKLFF
TRBD2,TRBV6-4,many,CASSREGNVREQFF
-,TRBV20-1,many,CSAPLRGGRGYLYEQYF
-,TRBV5-4,few,CASSLWPDYNEQFF
-,TRBV14,few,CASRRRGERDNEQFF
-,TRBV20-1,-,CSATGTGSNSPLHF
TRBD1,TRBV15,few,CATSGKTGSETEAFF
-,TRBV29-1,-,CSVGAGNEKLFF
TRBD2,TRBV12-3/TRBV12-4,few,CASSSGGLDTQYF
-,TRBV5-5,many,CASSFGNLAPDTQYF
TRBD2,TRBV6-1,few,CASIQLAGLRETQYF
TRBD1,TRBV28,few,CASSLGFGQGEETQYF
-,TRBV12-5,many,CASGRAAGREQFF
-,TRBV11-2,few,CASSLGGGRPQRFSGANVLTF
-,TRBV9,-,CASSATGQTRETQYF
TRBD1,TRBV12-3/TRBV12-4,-,CASSRKGQANEKLFF
TRBD1,TRBV12-3/TRBV12-4,few,CASSPWGTGGFQPQHF
-,TRBV12-3/TRBV12-4,many,CASSFFKNTGELFF
-,TRBV7-8,many,CASSVVRDQPQHF
-,TRBV15,few,CATSRVRDYTGELFF
TRBD2,TRBV12-3/TRBV12-4,-,CASTLSQTSGREYEQYF
TRBD2,TRBV7-2,many,CASSSAGTSGAREQYF
-,TRBV27,many,CASSLSDYLGANVLTF
TRBD1,TRBV3-1,many,CASSARTGSYEQYF
-,TRBV20-1,-,CSARVLGSQADTQYF
TRBD2,TRBV27,many,CASSSAGGYNEQFF
-,TRBV5-1,few,CASSAPLVADTQYF
-,TRBV18,many,CASSPPGTGLGSGYTF
-,TRBV15,many,CATSGSGSGHEQFF
TRBD1,TRBV12-3/TRBV12-4,-,CASRPGQGEKLFF